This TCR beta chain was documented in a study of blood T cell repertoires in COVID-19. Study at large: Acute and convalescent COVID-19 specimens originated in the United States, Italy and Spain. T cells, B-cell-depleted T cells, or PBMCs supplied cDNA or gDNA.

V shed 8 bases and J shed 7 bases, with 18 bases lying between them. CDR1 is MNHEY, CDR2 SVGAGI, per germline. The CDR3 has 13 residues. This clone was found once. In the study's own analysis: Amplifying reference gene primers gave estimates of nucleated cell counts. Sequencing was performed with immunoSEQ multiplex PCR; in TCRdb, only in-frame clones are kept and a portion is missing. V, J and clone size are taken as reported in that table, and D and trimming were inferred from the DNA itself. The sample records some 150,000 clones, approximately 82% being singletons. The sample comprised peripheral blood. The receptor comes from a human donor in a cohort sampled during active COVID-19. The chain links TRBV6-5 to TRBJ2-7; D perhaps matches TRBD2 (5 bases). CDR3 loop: CASSSRPEGEQYF. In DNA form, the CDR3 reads TGTGCCAGCTCTAGCAGGCCAGAGGGTGAGCAGTACTTC.